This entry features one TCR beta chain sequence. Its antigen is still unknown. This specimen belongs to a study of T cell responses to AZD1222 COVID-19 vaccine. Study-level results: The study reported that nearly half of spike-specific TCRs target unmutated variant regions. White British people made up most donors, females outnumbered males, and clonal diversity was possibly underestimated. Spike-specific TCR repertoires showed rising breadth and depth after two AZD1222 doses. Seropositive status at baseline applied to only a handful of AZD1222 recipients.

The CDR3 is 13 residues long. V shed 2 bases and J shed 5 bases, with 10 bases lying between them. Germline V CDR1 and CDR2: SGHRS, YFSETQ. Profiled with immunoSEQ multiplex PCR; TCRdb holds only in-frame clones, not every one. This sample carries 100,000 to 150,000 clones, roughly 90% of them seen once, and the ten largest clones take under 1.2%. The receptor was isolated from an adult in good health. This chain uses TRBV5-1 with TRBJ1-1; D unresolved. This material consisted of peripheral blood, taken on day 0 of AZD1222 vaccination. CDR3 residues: CASSFTRRTEAFF. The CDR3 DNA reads TGCGCCAGCAGCTTTACAAGGCGGACTGAAGCTTTCTTT.